The sequence of this TCR beta chain was determined in a study of human T cells and chemical hapten exposure. In the study overall: Chiefly female patients presented with alopecia areata, totalis or universalis.

The time point: patch test 1, 2 weeks after DPC sensitization. Treatment specified: therapeutic diphenylcyclopropenone sensitization with weekly scalp DPC. TCRdb re-derived calls from the RACE reads in MiXCR, one entry per CDR3 protein. Of just over 80,000 distinct CDR3 sequences in the sample, over 8.5% are singletons; the top ten hold about 4.2%. This clonotype has more than one count but fewer than ten. V was shortened by 4 bases and J by 9 bases, with 19 bases between the two germline ends. The CDR3 extends over 16 amino acids. CDR1 and CDR2 (germline): SEHNR, FQNEAQ (reference sequence). The sequence was obtained from a woman between 50 and 59 years old with alopecia areata. Some clones in this sample may be carry-over from other donors' samples. Sequenced material: whole blood, taken in connection with sensitization to the hapten diphenylcyclopropenone (DPC). This chain joins TRBV7-9 and TRBJ1-6; D is possibly TRBD1 (5 bases). The CDR3 loop is CASSWDEWQGGSPLHF. CDR3 nucleotides: TGTGCCAGCAGCTGGGACGAATGGCAGGGAGGTTCACCCCTCCACTTT.